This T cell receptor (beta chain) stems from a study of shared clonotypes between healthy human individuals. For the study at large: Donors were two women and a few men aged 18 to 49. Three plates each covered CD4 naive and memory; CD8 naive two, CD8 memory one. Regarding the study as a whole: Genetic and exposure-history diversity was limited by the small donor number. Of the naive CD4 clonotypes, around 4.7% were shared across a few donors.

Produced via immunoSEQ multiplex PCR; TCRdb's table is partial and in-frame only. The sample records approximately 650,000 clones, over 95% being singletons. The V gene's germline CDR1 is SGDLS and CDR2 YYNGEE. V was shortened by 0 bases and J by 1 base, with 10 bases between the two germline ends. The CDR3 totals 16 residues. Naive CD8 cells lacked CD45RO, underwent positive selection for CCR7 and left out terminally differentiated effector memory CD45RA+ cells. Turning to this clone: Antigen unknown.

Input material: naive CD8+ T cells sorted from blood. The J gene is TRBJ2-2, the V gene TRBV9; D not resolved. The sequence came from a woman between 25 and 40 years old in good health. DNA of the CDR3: TGTGCCAGCAGCGTAGGGCGCAGACAGAACACCGGGGAGCTGTTTTTT. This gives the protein CASSVGRRQNTGELFF.